This is a list of T cell receptor beta chains from one sample in a study of cytomegalovirus exposure and HLA in healthy donors. The protocol was immunoSEQ multiplex PCR, while the TCRdb copy is restricted to in-frame clones and leaves out a portion. Of over 150,000 clones listed, around 80% are singletons. Sequenced sample: PBMCs. The receptors were gathered from a man aged 40-55 years in good health and CMV-seronegative. The CDR3 runs from the conserved cysteine through the conserved F or W. D genes are given only for firm matches. Clone size, where shown, is once, few, many, or a class for clones that have expanded.

abundance | len | d_gene | j_gene | v_gene | CDR3nt | CDR3aa
. | 15 | . | TRBJ1-1 | TRBV19 | TGTGCCAGTAGTATCAAAGGGACTGAGAACACTGAAGCTTTCTTT | CASSIKGTENTEAFF
. | 15 | TRBD2 | TRBJ2-1 | TRBV7-2 | TGTGCCAGCAGCCGGGACTACGGGTCCTACAATGAGCAGTTCTTC | CASSRDYGSYNEQFF
. | 14 | TRBD1 | TRBJ1-2 | TRBV27 | TGTGCCAGCAGTCTACGGGACAGGGGCTATGGCTACACCTTC | CASSLRDRGYGYTF
few | 15 | . | TRBJ1-5 | TRBV7-9 | TGTTCCAGCAGCTCTGGGCTCGTCGACAATCAGCCCCAGCATTTT | CSSSSGLVDNQPQHF
. | 15 | . | TRBJ2-7 | TRBV7-8 | TGTGCCAGCAGCTTTGGGACACCTGTTAGGTACGAGCAGTACTTC | CASSFGTPVRYEQYF
. | 14 | TRBD1 | TRBJ1-5 | TRBV6-1 | TGTGCCAGCAGTGGGGGGACAGGGAATCAGCCCCAGCATTTT | CASSGGTGNQPQHF
. | 15 | . | TRBJ2-6 | TRBV5-1 | TGCGCCAGCCATCGAGGGGGCTCTGGGGCCAACGTCCTGACTTTC | CASHRGGSGANVLTF
. | 12 | TRBD1 | TRBJ1-2 | TRBV28 | TGTGCCAGCAGGACAGGGGGTGCTAGCTACACCTTC | CASRTGGASYTF
. | 14 | . | TRBJ2-7 | TRBV7-9 | TGTGCCAGCAGCCCCCAGAGGGTGGCCTACGAGCAGTACTTC | CASSPQRVAYEQYF
. | 16 | TRBD2 | TRBJ2-1 | TRBV15 | TGTGCCACCAGCAGATACGAAGCGGGACTTACTGGTGAGCAGTTCTTC | CATSRYEAGLTGEQFF
. | 15 | . | TRBJ2-2 | TRBV6-1 | TGTGCCAGCAGTGCCGTCGGGTTAGTTATCGGGGAGCTGTTTTTT | CASSAVGLVIGELFF
once | 14 | . | TRBJ1-1 | TRBV11-3 | TGTGCCAGCAGCCGTGACAGTACGGCTGCTGAAGCTTTCTTT | CASSRDSTAAEAFF
. | 14 | . | TRBJ2-7 | TRBV29-1 | TGCAGCGCTGCCCCCAGGGTTAGCTCCTACGAGCAGTACTTC | CSAAPRVSSYEQYF
. | 15 | . | TRBJ1-5 | TRBV6-5 | TGTGCCAGCAGGCTACGTTGGACAGCCGCGGAGTCCCAGCATTTT | CASRLRWTAAESQHF
. | 16 | . | TRBJ2-2 | TRBV27 | TGTGCCAAAGCAGAAACTTCGACAGGGAACACCGGGGAGCTGTTTTTT | CAKAETSTGNTGELFF
. | 15 | TRBD1 | TRBJ1-3 | TRBV5-5 | TGTGCCAGCAGCTCTCGGACAGGGGTTGGAAACACCATATATTTT | CASSSRTGVGNTIYF
few | 12 | . | TRBJ2-1 | TRBV6-5 | TGTGCCAGCAGTCAGGGGGGCCATGAGCAGTTCTTC | CASSQGGHEQFF
. | 15 | . | TRBJ2-5 | TRBV5-5 | TGTGCCAGCAGCTTTTCCGGGACAATGCGGGAGACCCAGTACTTC | CASSFSGTMRETQYF
. | 13 | TRBD2 | TRBJ2-2 | TRBV2 | TGTGCCAGTACTAGCGGGATTGGCGGGGAGCTGTTTTTT | CASTSGIGGELFF
. | 15 | TRBD2 | TRBJ2-3 | TRBV5-1 | TGCGCCAGCAGCTGGACTAGCGGGAGATCCGATACGCAGTATTTT | CASSWTSGRSDTQYF
. | 16 | . | TRBJ2-1 | TRBV4-1 | TGCGCCAGCAGCCAAGAACCCACTAGGAGGCACAATGAGCAGTTCTTC | CASSQEPTRRHNEQFF
once | 14 | TRBD1 | TRBJ2-7 | TRBV19 | TGTGCCAGTAGTCACCGACAGGGTACGGGCGAGCAGTACTTC | CASSHRQGTGEQYF
. | 15 | TRBD2 | TRBJ2-1 | TRBV5-1 | TGCGCCAGCAGCGCGGGACTAGCGGACTACAATGAGCAGTTCTTC | CASSAGLADYNEQFF